This T cell receptor (beta chain) stems from a study of regulatory T cells in long-lasting Graves disease. Combining iRepertoire HTBI primers with Arm-PCR of CDR3 regions, the authors built TCR beta libraries. TCRdb used MiXCR to reprocess the multiplex PCR reads, holding one entry per CDR3 protein. This sample has fewer than 400,000 distinct CDR3 sequences, with about 20% found just once. V was trimmed by 0 bases and J by 1 base, leaving 6 bases between them. This CDR3 has 13 residues. Per the germline V gene, CDR1 is GTSNPN and CDR2 is SVGIG (reference sequence). Documented time point: persistent/refractory GD, antithyroid drugs over 5 years with positive TRAb. Isolated PBMC RNA provided the starting material for the TCR library.

This sequence joins TRBV30 and TRBJ1-1; D not certain. Sequences were derived from peripheral blood mononuclear cells (PBMCs), sampled when the disease was refractory, from a patient treated with antithyroid drugs. This receptor was identified in a female donor with Graves disease. This chain's CDR3 is CAWSVGWNTEAFF. The CDR3 DNA reads TGTGCCTGGAGTGTCGGATGGAACACTGAAGCTTTCTTT.